The source of this TCR beta chain is a study of beta chain features in type 1 diabetes (dated by TCRdb to the late 2010s). Concerning the study at large: Mean age, gender distribution, total cell number and subset yield were not different between patients and healthy donors. A total of roughly 100 million sorted cells were examined across all samples, and RNA yield correlated strongly with the number of cells per subset. The study compared TCRB repertoires of sorted circulating CD4+ T cell subsets between recently diagnosed type 1 diabetes patients and matched healthy donors. Regulatory and stem cell-like memory subsets were obtained from only 8 patients and roughly 8 healthy donors, while naive and central memory subsets were obtained from all 30 or so donors.

The CDR3 starts with the cysteine, ends with the phenylalanine, and has 15 residues. Only the CDR3 region is kept as DNA, spanning 45 bases read in frame from base 1. For CDR1 and CDR2, the germline V gene (reference sequence) lists GTSNPN and SVGIG. Cut back by 1 base and 6 bases, the V and J ends lie 16 bases apart. As concerns this clone: It has no known antigen specificity. The input lacks base qualities; no much larger clone sits a single base away.

The entire isolated RNA was reverse transcribed using the High Capacity cDNA Reverse Transcription Kit, and thus expressed TCRB transcripts were sequenced. Deep immunoSEQ sequencing was applied to naive, central memory and regulatory T cell samples, giving an average of around 4 million total reads per sample. Sorted cells were lysed in RLT buffer, and RNA was extracted using DNase-treated RNeasy Micro or Mini kits according to cell number. To prevent cross-contamination, each cell subset was processed individually, whereas patient and healthy donor samples were processed jointly. The immunoSEQ multiplex PCR was used to amplify TCRB sequences from cDNA, yielding 87-bp fragments that span the CDR3 region. Sequencing of the amplicons was performed on the Illumina HiSeq platform. The authors' analysis ran thus. PCR bias was computationally corrected using synthetic template baselines, reads within Hamming distance 2 were collapsed, and singletons that could not be merged were discarded. Reads were aligned against IMGT so that V, D and J genes, CDR3 length and insertions or deletions at six rearrangement sites could be assigned. Within each subset, clonotype counts were normalized to sorted cell number, after which true diversity and Gini coefficients were computed with the tcR R package. The overlap coefficient, calculated on TCRB nucleotide sequences, was used to quantify repertoire sharing. Out-of-frame TCRB sequences from naive cells were analyzed to stand in for the pre-selection repertoire. TCRdb limited this immuneACCESS table to in-frame rearrangements with V and J called. A share of clones is missing; checked studies link under half to unresolved V genes, and the rest is unexplained. The V and J calls and the clone size are those of that table, but D and trimming were determined from the DNA. This sample holds 350,000 to 400,000 clones; approximately 15% were observed only once. Clones ranked in the top ten supply about 0.018% of the sample.

A single peripheral blood draw of about 116 mL on average was collected from each donor into heparinised tubes. Naive, central memory, regulatory and stem cell-like memory CD4+ T cells were sorted on a BD FACSAria II using a panel including CD45RO, CCR7, CD25, CD127, CD95 and CD27. Purity was above 95% for every sorted population. PBMCs were isolated immediately by Lymphoprep density gradient centrifugation and stained directly without culture. So that batch effects would be minimized, each experiment stained and sorted samples in pairs, pairing one healthy donor with one patient. What the authors observed across the whole study: A moderate but significant shortening of TCRB CDR3 length was observed in type 1 diabetes patients in all four CD4+ subsets. Because cDNA was sequenced instead of genomic DNA, highly expressing activated cells could be over-represented, though the groups showed no difference in activation or CD3 levels. Shorter templates might have been favored by PCR, but patient and control samples were amplified and corrected together, so both groups would have been affected equally by any skew. Because small numbers of individuals were included in the HLA sub-analyses, any influence of HLA type on TCRB rearrangement was left unresolved. Patients with type 1 diabetes made fewer insertions and deleted more nucleotides at VDJ recombination sites, implying thymic rearrangement abnormalities. Naive, central memory and regulatory TCRB repertoires appeared more similar among patients than among healthy donors.

The chain employs TRBV30 and TRBJ2-1; a tentative D call is TRBD2 (6 bases match). The material sequenced was naive CD4+ T cells from blood. The label giving this sample's cell subset or site can be read as: true naive CD4+ T cells. This receptor was obtained from a woman younger than 30 in good health. The DNA is as follows: TGTGCCTGGAGTGGGGCGGGACTCCCAATCAATGAGCAGTTCTTC. Its product reads: CAWSGAGLPINEQFF.